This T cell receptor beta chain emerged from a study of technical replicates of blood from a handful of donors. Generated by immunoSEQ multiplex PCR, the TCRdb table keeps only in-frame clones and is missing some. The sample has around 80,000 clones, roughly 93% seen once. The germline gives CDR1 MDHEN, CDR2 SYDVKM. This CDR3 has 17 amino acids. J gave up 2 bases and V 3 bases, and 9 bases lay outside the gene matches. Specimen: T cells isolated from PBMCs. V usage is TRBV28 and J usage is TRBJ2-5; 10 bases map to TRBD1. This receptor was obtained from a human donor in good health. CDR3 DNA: TGTGCCAGCAGTTTGTACGGGACAGGGGTACGTCAAGAGACCCAGTACTTC. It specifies CASSLYGTGVRQETQYF.